Listed below are T cell receptor beta chains from one sample, sequenced in a study of blood T cells in healthy people across ages. TCRdb re-derived calls from the 5' RACE reads in MiXCR, one entry per CDR3 protein. The sample lists some 1.1 million distinct CDR3 sequences; 30% to 40% were seen once. The sequencing sample was made of blood. The source is a man between 18 and 35 years old in good health. Each CDR3 is given with its conserved first and last residue.

TRBV4-3,TRBJ2-5,CASSPQTSGGGQETQYF
TRBV12-3/TRBV12-4,TRBJ1-5,CASSFGGLQPQHF
TRBV7-6,TRBJ1-1,CASSSGSSEAFF
TRBV6-2/TRBV6-3,TRBJ2-1,CASSYGTGVYNEQFF
TRBV12-3/TRBV12-4,TRBJ2-4,CASSSGIQIQYF
TRBV24-1,TRBJ2-1,CATTSDNEQFF
TRBV7-9,TRBJ2-3,CASSLGGTSADTQYF
TRBV5-1,TRBJ2-3,CASSATHTAIDTQYF
TRBV28,TRBJ2-2,CASRWTGELFF
TRBV18,TRBJ1-5,CASSPSTPNSNQPQHF
TRBV5-5,TRBJ1-2,CASSPQEYGYTF
TRBV5-1,TRBJ2-5,CASSLLYSGGLGNEQYF
TRBV5-5,TRBJ2-3,CASSLDGTGLTDTRYF
TRBV20-1,TRBJ2-3,CSAPTLAGGQDTQYF
TRBV29-1,TRBJ2-1,CSVAGTGDTYNEQFF
TRBV6-5,TRBJ2-3,CASTDGTSRIDTQYF
TRBV7-9,TRBJ2-5,CASSLVQLGEQYF
TRBV4-2,TRBJ1-1,CASSQVAGSPNTEAFF
TRBV9,TRBJ1-1,CASIPVGGSTEAFF
TRBV12-3/TRBV12-4,TRBJ1-4,CASRSSGTGAEKLFF
TRBV7-9,TRBJ2-1,CASSIQTDRPTLTSNEQFF
TRBV3-1,TRBJ2-7,CASSQDWGSRYF
TRBV7-9,TRBJ2-7,CASTFKANRARGNEQYF
TRBV4-1,TRBJ1-2,CASSQEAGGYTF
TRBV9,TRBJ1-6,CASSTDPDVDSPLHF
TRBV2,TRBJ1-2,CASRLTGEEGYTF
TRBV6-2/TRBV6-3,TRBJ2-2,CASSRTPANTGELFF
TRBV20-1,TRBJ2-1,CSAASSGEQFF
TRBV29-1,TRBJ1-2,CSVVKRVAGYTF
TRBV10-3,TRBJ2-7,CAISEAYEQYF
TRBV29-1,TRBJ2-1,CSVRGQGSYNEQFF
TRBV20-1,TRBJ1-5,CSATQAPTGRNQPQHF
TRBV4-1,TRBJ1-4,CASSQRGGIGGGKLFF
TRBV29-1,TRBJ1-2,CSVLDRVFRYGYTF
TRBV6-6,TRBJ1-5,CASSSPGQGANQPQHF
TRBV10-3,TRBJ1-1,CAISPTDFGTEAFF
TRBV11-2,TRBJ1-6,CASRQGSYNSPLHF
TRBV12-3/TRBV12-4,TRBJ1-2,CAISAGPLWGYTF
TRBV20-1,TRBJ2-7,CSAQSSGIYEQYF
TRBV29-1,TRBJ1-4,CSVTGTVATNEKLFF
TRBV29-1,TRBJ2-3,CSSGQEITDTQYF
TRBV6-5,TRBJ1-2,CASSYVPGQGAQDYGYTF
TRBV20-1,TRBJ2-4,CSAGGHIAKNIQYF
TRBV30,TRBJ1-2,CAWSHPGAPNYGYTF
TRBV10-3,TRBJ1-2,CAISHGQNYGYTF
TRBV10-3,TRBJ2-7,CAISEWTVEQYF
TRBV11-2,TRBJ2-4,CASSFGGGTDIQYF
TRBV9,TRBJ1-3,CASSAGGTESSGNTIYF
TRBV10-3,TRBJ1-1,CAISERKGNTEAFF
TRBV7-9,TRBJ1-1,CASSLGAGRGAFF
TRBV4-1,TRBJ1-1,CASSLTARDTEAFF
TRBV27,TRBJ1-2,CASRPGTGPTDYGYTF
TRBV7-2,TRBJ2-1,CASSLSQEQFF